This record covers a single T cell receptor beta chain. This sample was taken from a study of blood T cell repertoires in COVID-19. Study at large: Samples of COVID-19 (acute and convalescent) were obtained from the United States, Italy and Spain. Sources were T cells, B-cell-depleted T cells, or PBMCs; the material itself was cDNA or gDNA.

Original processing methods: For nucleated cells, counts were estimated from reference gene primer amplification. Clones were read by immunoSEQ multiplex PCR, and TCRdb kept only the in-frame ones, dropping some. The V and J calls and clone size are taken from that table; D and trimming were inferred from the DNA. The sample contains over 350,000 clones, about 89% of which appear only once. Trimming removed 4 bases from V and 3 bases from J; junction bases left unmatched: 6. This CDR3 comprises 14 residues. Germline V gene data show CDR1 as SQVTM and CDR2 as ANQGSEA. The chain employs TRBV29-1 and TRBJ1-1; TRBD1 aligns across 9 bases. The source material was peripheral blood. This TCR was recovered from a woman in her twenties or thirties with acute or convalescent COVID-19. CDR3 bases: TGCAGCGTTGCGGGACAGGGTATGGACACTGAAGCTTTCTTT. Translation: CSVAGQGMDTEAFF.